Reported below is one T cell receptor (beta chain). Its antigen is unknown. These data come from a study of shared clonotypes between healthy human individuals. General study findings and limits: Few donors restricted represented genetic and exposure-history diversity.

The assay was immunoSEQ multiplex PCR, and TCRdb's table has in-frame clones only and misses some. This table has about 2,200,000 clones, about 92% appearing once. Trimming took off 7 bases at V and 1 base at J, with 13 bases between the two ends. The CDR3 spans 14 residues. Germline V lookup: CDR1 LNHDA, CDR2 SQIVND (reference sequence). Naive CD8 cells were CD45RO-negative, positively selected for CCR7, excluding terminally differentiated effector memory CD45RA+ cells. The receptor was isolated from a man aged 18 to 29 in good health. Some clones in this sample may be carry-over from other donors' samples. The rearrangement uses TRBV19 and TRBJ1-1; D is possibly TRBD1 (6 bases). Sequencing input: naive CD8+ T cells from PBMCs. The CDR3 DNA reads as TGTGCCAGTAAGAGAGGGGGGCCGAACACTGAAGCTTTCTTT. Translation gives CASKRGGPNTEAFF.